These 12 T cell receptor beta chains share one sample of origin, sequenced in a study of response to subunit inactivated influenza vaccine (dated by TCRdb to 2016 to 2019). Receptors were amplified or captured by RT-PCR. TCRdb names Illumina HiSeq 2500 as the instrument used. The public reads were reprocessed in TCRdb via fastp at Q25 and MiXCR, keeping in-frame beta chains. Every entry covers one CDR3 protein and lists the most common genes and DNA from its rows. The table for this sample lists a few hundred thousand distinct CDR3 sequences; 11% of them were counted only once. The ten biggest clones cover 9.5% to 11% of the sample. The sample was also linked to a second study, of T cells expressing NK-cell markers. The second study's authors report: TCR beta cDNA libraries were prepared using 5'RACE template switching, which introduced a universal primer site and unique molecular identifiers.

This material consisted of PBMCs from blood, taken on the day of vaccination. These receptors all stem from a man aged 45-60 years who received an inactivated influenza vaccine. Donor details come from another sample of the same person, matched by shared clones.

V and J are TRBV18 and TRBJ2-1; 8 bases fit TRBD2. The ends lost 1 base at V and 7 bases at J; junction bases unmatched: 9. Looked up from germline, CDR1 is KGHSH and CDR2 is LQKENI. The CDR3 sequence is 16 residues long. CDR3 nucleotide sequence: TGTGCCAGCTCACCACGGACTAGCACCGGGGGGAATGAGCAGTTCTTC. It yields the protein CASSPRTSTGGNEQFF. Filled out from reference TRBV18 and TRBJ2-1, the complete variable domain reads NAGVMQNPRHLVRRRGQEARLRCSPMKGHSHVYWYRQLPEEGLKFMVYLQKENIIDESGMPKERFSAEFPKEGPSILRIQQVVRGDSAAYFCASSPRTSTGGNEQFFGPGTRLTVL.

This clonotype was counted ten times or more. The chain couples TRBV5-1 to TRBJ2-7; no firm D call. Germline CDR1 is SGHRS and CDR2 is YFSETQ. The CDR3 length is 17 residues. Trimming removed 4 bases at V and 7 bases at J, with 27 bases between. Here the CDR3 DNA reads TGCGCCAGCAGCCTAATTCGAAATACTCACGGTCGAGGAGAGCAGTACTTC. Translating it yields CASSLIRNTHGRGEQYF.

The rearrangement uses TRBV18 and TRBJ2-7; D unclear. The CDR3 consists of 13 residues. Germline CDR1 KGHSH, CDR2 LQKENI. V was trimmed by 6 bases and J by 4 bases, leaving 13 bases between them. Written as DNA, the CDR3 is TGTGCCAGCTCCCTAAACAGTGTTTACGAGCAGTACTTC. Protein product: CASSLNSVYEQYF.

This clonotype was seen only a few times. The chain uses TRBV12-3 or TRBV12-4 and TRBJ1-4, with TRBD1 matching over 7 bases. The V segment lost 4 bases and the J segment 5 bases; nucleotides outside the gene matches: 16. This CDR3 spans 18 amino acids. The CDR3, as DNA: TGTGCCAGCAGTTCCTTAGCGGGTCCCGGGACAGTAAATGAAAAACTGTTTTTT. Translated, it gives CASSSLAGPGTVNEKLFF.

This clonotype was observed at least ten times. The chain recombines TRBV5-6 with TRBJ2-5; D is possibly TRBD1 or TRBD2 (5 bases each). Trimming took 0 bases from V and 0 from J, leaving 15 bases between them. Germline V gene data show CDR1 as SGHDT and CDR2 as YYEEEE. This CDR3 has 17 amino acids. The CDR3 is CASSLAGPAEDQETQYF. CDR3 nucleotide sequence: TGTGCCAGCAGCTTGGCGGGGCCGGCGGAGGACCAAGAGACCCAGTACTTC.

CDR3 nucleotide sequence: TGTGCCAGCAGCTTAGGGGGGAGACAAAGCAAAAACATTCAGTACTTC. Amino acids: CASSLGGRQSKNIQYF. The chain couples TRBV7-2 to TRBJ2-4; D may match TRBD1 or TRBD2 (5 bases each). Germline V lookup: CDR1 SGHTA, CDR2 FQGNSA. The CDR3 extends over 16 amino acids. The V end was cut by 1 base, the J end by 3 bases, with 13 bases between.

In its sample, this clonotype was seen a few times. The rearrangement uses TRBV18 and TRBJ1-4; TRBD1 might be the D (5 bases). V shed 1 base and J shed 6 bases, with 9 bases lying between them. Germline-derived CDR1 and CDR2 are KGHSH and LQKENI. The CDR3 sequence is 14 residues long. CDR3 coding DNA: TGTGCCAGCTCACCACGGGGCTCGGATGAAAAACTGTTTTTT. Translation gives CASSPRGSDEKLFF.

The chain recombines TRBV20-1 with TRBJ1-4; 10 bases line up with TRBD1. The CDR3 is 14 residues long. Germline loops: CDR1 DFQATT, CDR2 SNEGSKA (reference sequence). The V segment lost 3 bases and the J segment 13 bases; nucleotides outside the gene matches: 11. The CDR3 region has the DNA TGCAGTGCTAGGGAGGACAGGGGGGTAACTCGACTGTTTTTT. It encodes CSAREDRGVTRLFF.

V gene TRBV5-1 combines with J gene TRBJ1-2; D may be TRBD1 (6 bases). This CDR3 is built from 13 residues. V was cut by 0 bases and J by 8 bases, with 11 bases left in between. CDR1 and CDR2 from the germline V gene are SGHRS and YFSETQ. As DNA, the CDR3 is TGCGCCAGCAGCTTGGCGGGGGGGCGCGGCTACACCTTC. It is translated as CASSLAGGRGYTF.

This clonotype was seen a handful of times. This chain links TRBV5-1 with TRBJ1-4, with a possible D match to TRBD1 (6 bases). Deletions cut 3 bases from V and 4 bases from J, with 13 bases between. This CDR3 spans 15 amino acids. Germline V gives CDR1 SGHRS, CDR2 YFSETQ. CDR3 in amino acids: CASSSGQTDNEKLFF. The CDR3, as DNA: TGCGCCAGCAGCTCCGGACAGACCGATAATGAAAAACTGTTTTTT. Filled out from reference TRBV5-1 and TRBJ1-4, the complete variable domain reads KAGVTQTPRYLIKTRGQQVTLSCSPISGHRSVSWYQQTPGQGLQFLFEYFSETQRNKGNFPGRFSGRQFSNSRSEMNVSTLELGDSALYLCASSSGQTDNEKLFFGSGTQLSVL.

The chain carries TRBV20-1 and TRBJ1-6; 7 bases fit TRBD1. CDR1 and CDR2 (germline): DFQATT, SNEGSKA (reference sequence). The V segment lost 4 bases and the J segment 9 bases; nucleotides outside the gene matches: 6. CDR3 size: 13 residues. CDR3 sequence reads: CSATGGRGSPLHF. The CDR3 DNA is TGCAGTGCTACAGGGGGACGCGGTTCACCCCTCCACTTT.

The J gene is TRBJ1-3, the V gene TRBV5-1; no reliable D call. V dropped 1 base and J dropped 2 bases, with 7 bases sitting between them. The CDR3 totals 14 residues. CDR1 is SGHRS, CDR2 YFSETQ, per germline. CDR3 residues: CASSLLGTGNTIYF. The CDR3 nucleotides read TGCGCCAGCAGCTTGTTGGGCACTGGAAACACCATATATTTT.